This TCR beta chain was identified during a study of tumor-infiltrating lymphocytes in primary liver carcinoma. Overall study context: Maximum tumor diameters ranged from about 4.2 to 11 cm, stage T1-T3 N0M0. Roughly 3.5 to 7.13 million productive TCRbeta reads came from each sample, comparable across tissue types.

Starting material for RNA and DNA co-extraction consisted of roughly 18-34 mg of unsorted bulk tissue. Sampling of every tumor involved five separate regions. These included the tumor centre. Comment on this clonotype: Antigen: not known. Just one base apart from a much larger clone, this may be a read error.

From around 530 ng of total RNA, TCR beta-specific cDNA was reverse-transcribed using a constant-region primer. Construction of TCR beta libraries relied on three successive nested multiplex PCR rounds employing slightly modified ARM-PCR. TRBV1-TRBV30 forward and Cbeta reverse primers drove the first two roughly 10-cycle rounds. TCRdb called the multiplex PCR reads again in MiXCR, with one record for every CDR3 protein. This sample has about 78,000 distinct CDR3 sequences, with almost 70% found just once. Study-level findings and limits: Roughly 7.5-25% of top clones, and no more, occurred in all five tumor regions.

The CDR3 runs 14 residues. Trimming removed 1 base from V and 4 bases from J, with 8 bases in between. Germline assignment: CDR1 SGHVS and CDR2 FQNEAQ. The chain recombines TRBV7-8 with TRBJ1-5, with D unclear. The sequencing input was liver tumor tissue from sampling region 4. Subset: tumor region T4, right-lateral pole. This clonotype was sampled from a man aged 40-49 years with primary liver carcinoma and hepatitis B virus infection. CDR3 nucleotide sequence: TGTGCCAGCAGCTTAGGCGCTTGTAATCAGCCCCAGCATTTT. Translation gives CASSLGACNQPQHF.